This T cell receptor beta chain came from a study of blood T cell repertoires in COVID-19. The wider study: The analysed material was cDNA or gDNA that came from T cells, B-cell-depleted T cells, or PBMCs.

The method was immunoSEQ multiplex PCR; TCRdb's version includes in-frame clones alone and lacks a portion of them. This table holds 110,000 or so clones, 70% to 90% found once. Per germline, CDR1 SGHKS and CDR2 YYEKEE (reference sequence). This CDR3 is built from 15 residues. J was trimmed by 7 bases and V by 3 bases; bases with no gene match: 12. The V call is TRBV5-5, the J call TRBJ1-2; TRBD1 aligns across 7 bases. The source material was peripheral blood. The clonotype comes from a woman in her 70s who had recovered from COVID-19. The CDR3 nucleotides read TGTGCCAGCAGCTCGAAATTTGACAGGGCAGTTGGCTACACCTTC. It codes for CASSSKFDRAVGYTF.